This entry features one T cell receptor (beta chain) sequence. Its target antigen remains unknown. One base away there is no much larger clone; base qualities are not given. In the germline V gene (reference sequence), CDR1 corresponds to GTSNPN and CDR2 to SVGIG. Between the V and J ends, shortened by 4 bases and 5 bases respectively, the junction contains 19 bases. The cysteine opens and the phenylalanine closes a CDR3 of 15 amino acids. The entry retains the CDR3 DNA only, 45 bases that are in frame from base 1. These data belong to a study of shared T cell receptors in the human thymus (dated by TCRdb to the early 2020s). Concerning the study at large: The study investigated the way shared, self-reactive T-cell receptor alpha chains are produced in the human thymus.

The library relied on the immunoSEQ multiplex PCR assay. This is the immuneACCESS table as TCRdb keeps it, with only in-frame sequences that have V and J called. A part of the clones is gone; compared with another copy, unresolved V genes explain less than half, and the rest is unexplained. The sample contains hundreds of thousands of clones, around 78% of them found a single time. More than 0.01% of the sample is held by the ten biggest clonotypes. These data also formed part of another study, on human thymus T cells. Reported in the second study: Donors were immunologically healthy infants undergoing open corrective cardiac surgery for congenital heart defects in Finland. Thymus tissue was obtained as surgical resects removed during corrective cardiac surgery. Both the thymic and the peripheral blood repertoires appeared to show biased V and J gene segment usage. According to the related research, thymic TCR repertoires were highly overlapping among unrelated individuals. The study used 7 to 9 infant thymus samples plus four related peripheral blood samples to characterize TCR alpha and beta repertoires. Donor ages ranged from roughly 6 to 250 days, and the cohort comprised 5 to 7 male and a couple of female infants. Thymocytes were released mechanically from tissue and stored at -70 °C as pellets of 10-30 million cells. A QIAsymphony instrument was used to extract genomic DNA from frozen cell pellets. The immunoSEQ multiplex PCR assay was used to amplify the TCRB and TCRAD loci from a standardized quantity of quality-controlled genomic DNA. The amplicons covered the V(D)J region and were long enough to include the CDR3 and to identify the V and J genes. Amplicon sequencing was performed on an Illumina platform through the commercial immunoSEQ service. Corrections for primer bias and sequencing errors followed previously described methods, while TCRAD and TCRB definitions were based on the IMGT database. Repertoires were analysed with immunoSEQ Analyzer 3.0 and VDJTools, covering basic statistics, V/J segment usage, diversity estimates, rarefaction and pairwise overlap. Diversity was estimated with Chao1, ChaoE, Efron-Thisted, Shannon and inverse Simpson indices, and also on datasets down-sampled to the smallest sample. For repertoire overlap, CDR3 nucleotide sequence, V gene and J gene had to match strictly, and clustering was done by Jaccard-based multidimensional scaling. Thymus samples yielded on average approximately 860,000 unique TCRB clonotypes, compared with some 83,000 from blood samples.

The chain is assembled from TRBV30 and TRBJ2-3; tentative D gene TRBD2, with 6 bases matching. The sample comprised thymocytes. The clonotype was recovered from a boy less than two years old with a congenital heart defect. Donor details come from another sample of the same person, matched by shared clones. For the CDR3, the sequence is CAWTLGLIRGDTQYF. The DNA sequence reads TGTGCCTGGACCTTGGGACTTATTCGGGGAGATACGCAGTATTTT.